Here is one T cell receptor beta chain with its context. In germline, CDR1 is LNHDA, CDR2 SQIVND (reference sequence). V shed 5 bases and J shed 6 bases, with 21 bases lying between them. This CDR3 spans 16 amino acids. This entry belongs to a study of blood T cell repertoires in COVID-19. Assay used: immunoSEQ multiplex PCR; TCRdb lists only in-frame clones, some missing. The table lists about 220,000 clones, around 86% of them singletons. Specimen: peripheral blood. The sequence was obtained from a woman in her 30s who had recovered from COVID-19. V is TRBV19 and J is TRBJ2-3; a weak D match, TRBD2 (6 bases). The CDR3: CASSAFSRDSGDTQYF. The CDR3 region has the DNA TGTGCCAGTAGTGCCTTCTCCCGGGACTCTGGGGATACGCAGTATTTT.